This TCR beta chain was obtained from a study of cytomegalovirus exposure and HLA in healthy donors. V was clipped by 7 bases and J by 1 base; unmatched bases: 10. Germline V gene data show CDR1 as LNHDA and CDR2 as SQIVND (reference sequence). CDR3 length: 19 residues. Primers included in the PCR were 60 Vbeta and 13 Jbeta primers. How the authors handled the data: In a later analysis, the count reached 82 million or so unique TCR beta chains, with 10 million to 11 million shared. This table comes from immunoSEQ multiplex PCR, and its TCRdb copy is limited to in-frame clones, with some not included. V and J calls and clone size come straight from that table; D and trimming were deduced from the DNA. The sample yields around 90,000 clones, less than 70% seen once.

The specimen was PBMCs. This receptor was identified in a human donor in good health. The chain has TRBV19 and TRBJ2-2; 15 nucleotides align to TRBD2. The DNA for the CDR3 is TGTGCCAGTACCAAGGAGGGGACTAGCGGGGGGTGGAACACCGGGGAGCTGTTTTTT. It translates to CASTKEGTSGGWNTGELFF.